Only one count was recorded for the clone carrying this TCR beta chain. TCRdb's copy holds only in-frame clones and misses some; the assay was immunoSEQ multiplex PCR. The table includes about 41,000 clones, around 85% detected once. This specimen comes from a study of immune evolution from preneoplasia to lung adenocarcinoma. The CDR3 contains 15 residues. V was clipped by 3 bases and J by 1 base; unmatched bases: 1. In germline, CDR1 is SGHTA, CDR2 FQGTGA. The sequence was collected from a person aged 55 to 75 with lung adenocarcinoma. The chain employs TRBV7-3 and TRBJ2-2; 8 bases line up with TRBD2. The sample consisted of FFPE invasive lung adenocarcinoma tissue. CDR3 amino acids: CASSFRGGNTGELFF. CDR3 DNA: TGTGCCAGCAGCTTCCGGGGGGGGAACACCGGGGAGCTGTTTTTT.